These 23 T cell receptor beta chains came from one sample sequenced in a study of shared clonotypes between healthy human individuals. Produced via immunoSEQ multiplex PCR; TCRdb's table is partial and in-frame only. The sample holds about 1.5 million clones, more than 95% seen once. The material sequenced was naive CD4+ T cells sorted from blood. As to subset: CD45RA+ positively selected. All receptors derive from a man aged 25-45 years in good health.

The chain uses TRBV7-2 and TRBJ2-7; 8 bases match TRBD1. Per the germline V gene, CDR1 is SGHTA and CDR2 is FQGNSA. With V trimmed by 3 bases and J by 4 bases, 5 bases remained unmatched. The CDR3 has 14 amino acids. The CDR3 DNA sequence: TGTGCCAGCAGCTTGCTAGGACAGGGATACGAGCAGTACTTC. It encodes CASSLLGQGYEQYF.

J is TRBJ1-2 and V is TRBV11-2; D is undetermined. The CDR3 is 16 amino acids. The germline V gene encodes CDR1 SGHAT and CDR2 FQNNGV. Trimming left V 0 bases short and J 0 bases short, with 11 bases between. CDR3 in DNA: TGTGCCAGCAGCTTAGATCGGTGGGGAGCTAACTATGGCTACACCTTC. The encoded protein is CASSLDRWGANYGYTF.

This chain connects TRBV5-4 to TRBJ2-1; TRBD2 matches at 13 bases. The V segment lost 4 bases and the J segment 9 bases; nucleotides outside the gene matches: 7. The CDR3 is 15 amino acids. Germline V gene lookup returns CDR1 SGHNT and CDR2 YYREEE (reference sequence). The CDR3 region is CASSGTSGRAAEQFF. In DNA, the CDR3 is TGTGCCAGCAGCGGAACTAGCGGGAGGGCCGCTGAGCAGTTCTTC. Supplemented by reference TRBV5-4 and TRBJ2-1, the full variable domain reads ETGVTQSPTHLIKTRGQQVTLRCSSQSGHNTVSWYQQALGQGPQFIFQYYREEENGRGNFPPRFSGLQFPNYSSELNVNALELDDSALYLCASSGTSGRAAEQFFGPGTRLTVL.

A word on this clone: Other DNA variants within this sample encode the same CDR3. V usage is TRBV14 and J usage is TRBJ2-3; possibly TRBD1 for D (6 bases). V was shortened by 0 bases and J by 3 bases, with 7 bases between the two germline ends. Germline V gives CDR1 SGHDN, CDR2 FVKESK. This CDR3 region has 14 residues. DNA for the CDR3: TGTGCCAGCAGCCAAGACCAGGGGACAGATACGCAGTATTTT. Protein product: CASSQDQGTDTQYF.

V and J are TRBV19 and TRBJ1-2, with D uncertain. Germline V gene data show CDR1 as LNHDA and CDR2 as SQIVND (reference sequence). The CDR3 has 14 residues. The V and J ends lost 6 bases and 4 bases respectively, with 15 bases between them. CDR3 region: CASRNPTDAYGYTF. CDR3 in DNA: TGTGCCAGTAGAAACCCGACGGACGCCTATGGCTACACCTTC.

J is TRBJ2-2 and V is TRBV9; 7 bases align to TRBD2. The CDR3 loop spans 14 amino acids. V lost 4 bases, J lost 8 bases, and 8 bases stayed unmatched. Germline CDR1 SGDLS, CDR2 YYNGEE. The CDR3 region is CASSSRLAGGELFF. CDR3 nucleotides: TGTGCCAGCAGCTCTCGACTAGCAGGGGGGGAGCTGTTTTTT.

The rearrangement links TRBV14 to TRBJ1-2; D is unresolved. V gave up 5 bases and J gave up 5 bases, with 15 bases separating them. CDR1 SGHDN and CDR2 FVKESK come from the germline V gene. This CDR3 is 14 amino acids long. This CDR3 is CASSSKGAKYGYTF. CDR3 DNA sequence: TGTGCCAGCAGCTCGAAGGGAGCGAAATATGGCTACACCTTC.

Remarks on this clone: In the same sample, other DNA sequences code for this CDR3. The chain carries TRBV5-4 and TRBJ1-3, with D perhaps TRBD1 (6 bases). The V gene lost 0 bases and the J gene lost 5 bases, with 9 bases spanning the gap. The CDR3 totals 14 residues. Germline CDR1 is SGHNT and CDR2 is YYREEE (reference sequence). Written as DNA, the CDR3 is TGTGCCAGCAGCTTGGGGCAGGGGCGAAACACCATATATTTT. Its translation: CASSLGQGRNTIYF.

This rearrangement joins TRBV15 to TRBJ2-7, with 10 nucleotides matching TRBD1. The ends lost 4 bases at V and 2 bases at J; junction bases unmatched: 2. This CDR3 is 14 amino acids long. The germline V gene encodes CDR1 LNHNV and CDR2 YYDKDF (reference sequence). The CDR3 bases are TGTGCCACCAGCACTGACAGGGGGCCCTACGAGCAGTACTTC. Its translation: CATSTDRGPYEQYF.

The V and J genes are TRBV5-6 and TRBJ2-7, with D possibly matching TRBD1 (6 bases). The ends were cut back, 0 bases at V and 1 base at J, with 11 bases in the middle. This CDR3 is 15 amino acids long. Germline assignment: CDR1 SGHDT and CDR2 YYEEEE. Here the CDR3 reads CASSLVGQGSYEQYF. CDR3 coding DNA: TGTGCCAGCAGCTTGGTTGGTCAGGGGTCCTACGAGCAGTACTTC. The full variable domain, with the rest looked up from reference TRBV5-6 and TRBJ2-7, is DAGVTQSPTHLIKTRGQQVTLRCSPKSGHDTVSWYQQALGQGPQFIFQYYEEEERQRGNFPDRFSGHQFPNYSSELNVNALLLGDSALYLCASSLVGQGSYEQYFGPGTRLTVT.

This sequence joins TRBV28 and TRBJ1-1; 8 nucleotides line up with TRBD1. J lost 3 bases, V lost 5 bases, and 5 bases had no gene match. Looked up from germline, CDR1 is MDHEN and CDR2 is SYDVKM. The CDR3 is 14 residues long. The DNA of the CDR3 is TGTGCCAGCAGTACACAGGGGGGTTACACTGAAGCTTTCTTT. This codes for CASSTQGGYTEAFF.

DNA for the CDR3: TGTGCCAGCAGTTTATGGGCCCAGGGCCTGGGCACCGGGGAGCTGTTTTTT. As protein: CASSLWAQGLGTGELFF. The V gene is TRBV28, the J gene TRBJ2-2, with a weak D call TRBD1 (5 bases). V lost 0 bases, J lost 4 bases, and 15 bases lay in between. CDR3 length equals 17 residues. The germline gives CDR1 MDHEN, CDR2 SYDVKM.

This clone was observed once. The chain carries TRBV19 and TRBJ1-5; D remains ambiguous. Germline-derived CDR1 and CDR2 are LNHDA and SQIVND (reference sequence). The V end was cut by 2 bases, the J end by 3 bases, with 5 bases between. This CDR3 has 13 amino acids. This CDR3 is CASSIKTNQPQHF. The CDR3 region has the DNA TGTGCCAGTAGTATAAAGACCAATCAGCCCCAGCATTTT.

CDR3 residues: CASSLLTSGNYEQYF. The CDR3 coding sequence is TGTGCCAGCAGCTTATTAACTAGCGGGAACTACGAGCAGTACTTC. The chain links TRBV11-2 to TRBJ2-7; the match to TRBD2 covers 10 bases. Germline trimming cut 2 bases from V and 3 bases from J; bases unmatched to any gene: 4. CDR3 length equals 15 residues. Germline lookup yields CDR1 SGHAT and CDR2 FQNNGV.

The V gene is TRBV7-2, the J gene TRBJ2-2; the D is unclear. Germline V CDR1 and CDR2: SGHTA, FQGNSA. Between the trimmed V and J ends, which lost 5 bases and 2 bases, there was a span of 6 bases. The CDR3 has 13 amino acids. The CDR3 loop is CASSHGNTGELFF. The CDR3 DNA is TGTGCCAGCAGCCATGGCAACACCGGGGAGCTGTTTTTT.

The V call is TRBV25-1, the J call TRBJ2-7; 9 nucleotides match TRBD2. The trim removed 3 bases at V and 5 bases at J, leaving 5 bases unmatched. This CDR3 is built from 14 residues. Per germline, CDR1 MGHDK and CDR2 SYGVNS. The CDR3 DNA reads as TGTGCCAGCAGTGAGGCGGGAGGGGGGGACGAGCAGTACTTC. It encodes CASSEAGGGDEQYF.

The chain employs TRBV19 and TRBJ2-1; 8 bases line up with TRBD1. The CDR3 loop spans 16 amino acids. In germline, CDR1 is LNHDA, CDR2 SQIVND (reference sequence). V lost 4 bases to trimming and J lost 4 bases; unmatched junction nucleotides: 9. CDR3 DNA sequence: TGTGCCAGTAGTAGACCCTTGGACAGGGTGTACAATGAGCAGTTCTTC. This codes for CASSRPLDRVYNEQFF.

The chain uses TRBV4-3 and TRBJ2-7; 7 nucleotides match TRBD1. This CDR3 has 15 amino acids. The germline V gene has CDR1 LGHNA and CDR2 YSLEER. The ends lost 0 bases at V and 0 bases at J; junction bases unmatched: 2. CDR3 residues: CASSQEQGTSYEQYF. The CDR3, as DNA: TGCGCCAGCAGCCAAGAACAGGGGACCTCCTACGAGCAGTACTTC.

The CDR3 DNA reads as TGTGCCAGCAGCTTAGTTACAGGGAGGGACGAAAAACTGTTTTTT. Protein sequence: CASSLVTGRDEKLFF. The chain uses TRBV7-2 and TRBJ1-4; D is perhaps TRBD1 (6 bases). CDR3 length equals 15 residues. V was cut by 1 base and J by 8 bases, with 14 bases left in between. Per the germline V gene, CDR1 is SGHTA and CDR2 is FQGNSA.

The chain employs TRBV4-2 and TRBJ2-1; 8 nucleotides line up with TRBD2. V shed 1 base and J 0 bases; nucleotides not matched to a gene: 11. Germline V gene data show CDR1 as LGHNA and CDR2 as YNFKEQ. CDR3 length: 19 residues. CDR3 sequence: CASSQGRREDTSSYNEQFF. CDR3 coding DNA: TGTGCCAGCAGCCAAGGTCGGCGGGAGGATACTAGCTCCTACAATGAGCAGTTCTTC.

V is TRBV4-1 and J is TRBJ2-7, with D hard to call. This CDR3 is built from 15 residues. From germline, CDR1 is MGHRA and CDR2 YSYEKL. V was pared by 0 bases and J by 2 bases, with 11 bases between. The CDR3 DNA reads TGCGCCAGCAGCCAAGAGCGCGGCCCAACCTACGAGCAGTACTTC. This sequence encodes CASSQERGPTYEQYF.

This chain links TRBV6-1 with TRBJ1-1, with D perhaps TRBD1 (5 bases). Looked up from germline, CDR1 is MNHNS and CDR2 is SASEGT. V was clipped by 0 bases and J by 6 bases, with 8 bases between them. The CDR3 covers 13 residues. The DNA for the CDR3 is TGTGCCAGCAGTGAAGCCAGGGCAGCTGAAGCTTTCTTT. This encodes CASSEARAAEAFF.

The chain is built from TRBV7-2 and TRBJ1-5, with D tentatively TRBD1 (5 bases). From germline, CDR1 is SGHTA and CDR2 FQGNSA. The CDR3 length is 15 residues. V dropped 1 base and J dropped 6 bases, with 13 bases sitting between them. CDR3 region: CASSLGQGGGQPQHF. For the CDR3, the DNA is TGTGCCAGCAGCTTAGGGCAGGGCGGGGGTCAGCCCCAGCATTTT.